This entry lists 23 T cell receptor beta chains sequenced from one sample in a study of blood T cell repertoires in COVID-19. The table came from immunoSEQ multiplex PCR; TCRdb's copy has only in-frame clones and leaves some out. The profile covers around 68,000 clones, with approximately 94% appearing a single time and about 2.6% taken by the ten largest. Material: peripheral blood. These receptors were collected from a man between 65 and 85 years old with active COVID-19.

The gene calls are TRBV6-5 and TRBJ2-1; D ambiguous. Germline V lookup: CDR1 MNHEY, CDR2 SVGAGI. The V gene lost 2 bases and the J gene lost 8 bases, with 7 bases spanning the gap. This CDR3 is 12 amino acids long. CDR3 bases: TGTGCCAGCAGTTACAATCGGTATGAGCAGTTCTTC. It encodes CASSYNRYEQFF.

The V call is TRBV20-1, the J call TRBJ2-7, with a weak D call TRBD1 (6 bases). The V end was cut by 3 bases, the J end by 4 bases, with 7 bases between. Germline loops: CDR1 DFQATT, CDR2 SNEGSKA (reference sequence). The CDR3 loop spans 11 amino acids. The DNA of the CDR3 is TGCAGTGCTAGCCAGGGGTACGAGCAGTACGTC. Protein: CSASQGYEQYV.

J is TRBJ2-2 and V is TRBV29-1; D gene ambiguous. Germline V gene lookup returns CDR1 SQVTM and CDR2 ANQGSEA. CDR3 length equals 12 residues. V shed 7 bases and J shed 5 bases, with 11 bases lying between them. The CDR3 sequence: CSADGLTGELFF. The CDR3 DNA reads as TGCAGCGCGGATGGGCTAACCGGGGAGCTGTTTTTT.

The gene calls are TRBV15 and TRBJ2-5, with a weak D call TRBD2 (6 bases). V lost 0 bases and J 5 bases, leaving 22 bases between the germline ends. Germline V gene lookup returns CDR1 LNHNV and CDR2 YYDKDF (reference sequence). This CDR3 contains 18 residues. CDR3 loop: CATSRDIGRLANTETQYF. CDR3 coding DNA: TGTGCCACCAGCAGAGATATTGGGCGTCTAGCGAATACCGAGACCCAGTACTTC.

The CDR3 bases are TGTGCCAGCAGTTTACGTGAGACCCAGTACTTC. It yields the protein CASSLRETQYF. The chain couples TRBV28 to TRBJ2-5; the D is unclear. The germline gives CDR1 MDHEN, CDR2 SYDVKM. V lost 2 bases, J lost 5 bases, and 3 bases lay in between. The CDR3 extends over 11 amino acids.

The chain employs TRBV3-1 (or the pseudogene TRBV3-2) and TRBJ1-2, with D possibly TRBD1 on 5 matching bases. Germline loops: CDR1 LGHDT, CDR2 YNNKEL (reference sequence). The length of the CDR3 is 13 residues. The ends were cut back, 4 bases at V and 7 bases at J, with 13 bases in the middle. The chain's CDR3 is CASSRGGTGGYTF. CDR3 bases: TGTGCCAGCAGCCGGGGGGGAACTGGTGGCTACACCTTC.

This rearrangement joins TRBV4-3 to TRBJ1-4, with D maybe TRBD1 (5 bases). Germline CDR1 LGHNA, CDR2 YSLEER. This CDR3 region has 14 residues. Trimming took 0 bases from V and 8 from J, leaving 10 bases between them. CDR3 loop: CASSQDRVSEKLFF. The DNA for the CDR3 is TGCGCCAGCAGCCAAGACAGGGTTAGCGAAAAACTGTTTTTT.

This chain uses TRBV7-2 with TRBJ1-2; D is unresolved. The CDR3 sequence is 13 residues long. Trimming pared 1 base from V and 8 bases from J, leaving 11 bases between. Germline V gene data show CDR1 as SGHTA and CDR2 as FQGNSA. The CDR3, as DNA: TGTGCCAGCAGCTTAGGGGTGTCCGGGGGCTACACCTTC. Translation gives CASSLGVSGGYTF.

J is TRBJ2-3 and V is TRBV5-1, with 9 bases aligning to TRBD2. Trimming at V came to 0 bases and at J to 2 bases, leaving 13 bases not matched to a gene. CDR3 length equals 19 residues. Germline-derived CDR1 and CDR2 are SGHRS and YFSETQ. CDR3 coding DNA: TGCGCCAGCAGCTTGGCCTGGAGTCGTAGCGGGGGACCCACAGATACGCAGTATTTT. Protein sequence: CASSLAWSRSGGPTDTQYF.

This sequence joins TRBV9 and TRBJ2-7, with TRBD2 as a possible D gene (5 bases). The CDR3 consists of 14 residues. Looked up from germline, CDR1 is SGDLS and CDR2 is YYNGEE. Trimming removed 0 bases from V and 0 bases from J, with 7 bases in between. Written as DNA, the CDR3 is TGTGCCAGCAGCGTAGAGGGAGTCTCCTACGAGCAGTACGTC. Translated: CASSVEGVSYEQYV.

The chain uses TRBV28 and TRBJ2-1; D possibly corresponds to TRBD1 (5 bases). This CDR3 is built from 11 residues. V dropped 5 bases and J dropped 9 bases, with 8 bases sitting between them. Germline V CDR1 and CDR2: MDHEN, SYDVKM. The CDR3 loop reads CASSKRGEQFF. As DNA, the CDR3 is TGTGCCAGCAGTAAAAGGGGTGAGCAGTTCTTC. Looking up the rest from reference TRBV28 and TRBJ2-1 gives the full variable domain: DVKVTQSSRYLVKRTGEKVFLECVQDMDHENMFWYRQDPGLGLRLIYFSYDVKMKEKGDIPEGYSVSREKKERFSLILESASTNQTSMYLCASSKRGEQFFGPGTRLTVL.

The chain recombines TRBV4-1 with TRBJ1-1; a weak D match, TRBD1 (6 bases). The V and J ends lost 4 bases and 1 base respectively, with 13 bases between them. Germline CDR1 MGHRA, CDR2 YSYEKL. CDR3 length equals 15 residues. The CDR3 nucleotides are TGCGCCAGCAGCCCGAGGGGGAACCAGAACACTGAAGCTTTCTTT. Translating gives CASSPRGNQNTEAFF.

This chain uses TRBV6-1 with TRBJ1-4, with D maybe TRBD1 (6 bases). Germline V gene sequence: CDR1 MNHNS, CDR2 SASEGT. This CDR3 is built from 14 residues. The V and J ends lost 2 bases and 5 bases respectively, with 9 bases between them. CDR3: CASSEQGTNEKLFF. The CDR3 DNA follows: TGTGCCAGCAGTGAACAGGGGACCAATGAAAAACTGTTTTTT.

This chain links TRBV11-2 with TRBJ2-3, with D possibly matching TRBD2 (6 bases). V dropped 7 bases and J dropped 6 bases, with 20 bases sitting between them. The CDR3 spans 15 residues. CDR1 is SGHAT, CDR2 FQNNGV, per germline. CDR3 protein: CASNPTGLRSDTQYF. The CDR3 region has the DNA TGTGCCAGCAATCCAACGGGACTTAGGTCGGATACGCAGTATTTT.

The chain has TRBV5-8 and TRBJ2-2, with 7 bases identical to TRBD1. The CDR3 has 15 residues. J was trimmed by 10 bases and V by 4 bases; bases with no gene match: 13. Germline V gives CDR1 SGHTS, CDR2 YDEGEE. The CDR3 spells CASSTYPGQRAELFF. The CDR3 DNA follows: TGTGCCAGCAGCACATACCCGGGACAGCGAGCGGAGCTGTTTTTT.

V is TRBV7-2 and J is TRBJ2-3; TRBD1 aligns across 9 bases. The CDR3 contains 15 residues. CDR1 and CDR2 (germline): SGHTA, FQGNSA. Unmatched junction bases numbered 7, after V lost 5 bases and J lost 4 bases. The DNA for the CDR3 is TGTGCCAGCAGCGGGCCGGGACAGGGTTCAGATACGCAGTATTTT. Protein sequence: CASSGPGQGSDTQYF.

In this sample, this clone turned up a few times. The rearrangement joins TRBV5-1 to TRBJ2-7, with D hard to call. The CDR3 length is 13 residues. Trimming took off 0 bases at V and 3 bases at J, with 7 bases between the two ends. The germline V gene has CDR1 SGHRS and CDR2 YFSETQ. The CDR3 sequence: CASSLDRNYEQYV. CDR3 DNA sequence: TGCGCCAGCAGCTTGGACAGAAACTACGAGCAGTACGTC.

This chain connects TRBV7-9 to TRBJ2-7, with unresolved D. V lost 5 bases and J 3 bases, leaving 5 bases between the germline ends. CDR1 is SEHNR, CDR2 FQNEAQ, per germline (reference sequence). CDR3 size: 11 residues. The DNA of the CDR3 is TGTGCCAGCAGCCCCAGCTACGAGCAGTACTTC. Protein: CASSPSYEQYF.

The genes are TRBV28 and TRBJ2-3; TRBD1 matches at 12 bases. Losses at the gene ends were 4 bases for V and 4 bases for J; bases not matched to a gene: 3. The CDR3 sequence is 15 residues long. The germline gives CDR1 MDHEN, CDR2 SYDVKM. The CDR3 sequence: CASSSGTGGPDTQYF. The CDR3 nucleotides read TGTGCCAGCAGTTCCGGGACAGGGGGCCCAGATACGCAGTATTTT.

The chain couples TRBV9 to TRBJ2-1; the match to TRBD2 covers 10 bases. This CDR3 region has 18 residues. The junction had 11 bases not matched to a gene; V was cut back by 0 bases and J by 5 bases. Germline CDR1 is SGDLS and CDR2 is YYNGEE. CDR3 region: CASSVAMAGTSGDNEQFF. The CDR3 DNA sequence: TGTGCCAGCAGCGTAGCTATGGCCGGAACTAGCGGGGACAATGAGCAGTTCTTC.

This chain links TRBV2 with TRBJ2-7, with TRBD2 as a possible D gene (6 bases). Per the germline V gene, CDR1 is SNHLY and CDR2 is FYNNEI. This CDR3 region has 13 residues. The V end was cut by 3 bases, the J end by 1 base, with 7 bases between. As DNA, the CDR3 is TGTGCCAGCAGTGAGGGACTGTCCTACGAGCAGTACGTC. It translates to CASSEGLSYEQYV.

The gene calls are TRBV11-2 and TRBJ2-2, with 9 bases aligning to TRBD1. The junction had 7 bases not matched to a gene; V was cut back by 3 bases and J by 5 bases. The CDR3 loop spans 16 amino acids. Germline values: CDR1 SGHAT, CDR2 FQNNGV. In DNA, the CDR3 is TGTGCCAGCAGCTTGACAGGGGGGTTTATAACCGGGGAGCTGTTTTTT. Its translation: CASSLTGGFITGELFF.

The chain links TRBV6-2 or TRBV6-3 to TRBJ2-1; 8 nucleotides line up with TRBD2. This CDR3 spans 18 amino acids. V trimming: 6 bases; J trimming: 8 bases; junction bases outside the gene matches: 21. Germline lookup yields CDR1 MNHEY and CDR2 SVGEGT. The chain's CDR3 is CASSEWERSGGRIDEQFF. DNA of the CDR3: TGTGCCAGCAGCGAGTGGGAGCGGAGCGGGGGACGAATTGATGAGCAGTTCTTC.